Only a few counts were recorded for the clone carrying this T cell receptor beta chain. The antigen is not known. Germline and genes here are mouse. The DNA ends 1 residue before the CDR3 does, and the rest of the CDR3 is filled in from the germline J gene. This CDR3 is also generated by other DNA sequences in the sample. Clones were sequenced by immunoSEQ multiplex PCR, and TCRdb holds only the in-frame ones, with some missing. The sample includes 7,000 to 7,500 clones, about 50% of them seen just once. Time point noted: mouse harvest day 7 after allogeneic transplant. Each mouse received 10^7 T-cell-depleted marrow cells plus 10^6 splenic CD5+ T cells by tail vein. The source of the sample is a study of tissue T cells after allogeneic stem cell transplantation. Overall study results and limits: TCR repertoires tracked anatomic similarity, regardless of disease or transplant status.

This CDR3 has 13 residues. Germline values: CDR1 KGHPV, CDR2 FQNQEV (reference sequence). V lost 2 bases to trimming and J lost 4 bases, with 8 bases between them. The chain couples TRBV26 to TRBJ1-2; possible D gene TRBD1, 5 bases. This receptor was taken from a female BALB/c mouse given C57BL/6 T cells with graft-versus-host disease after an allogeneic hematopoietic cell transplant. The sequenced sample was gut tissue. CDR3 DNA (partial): TGTGCCAGCAGTCTGGGGGGGGGCTCCGACTACACC. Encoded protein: CASSLGGGSDYT. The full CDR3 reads CASSLGGGSDYTF.